This TCR beta chain originates from a study of cytomegalovirus exposure and HLA in healthy donors. Study-wide findings and caveats: Specific recognition of CMV antigens was confirmed in vitro for a few chains (all CMV-associated).

Generated by immunoSEQ multiplex PCR, the TCRdb table keeps only in-frame clones and is missing some. This table has 220,000 or so clones, 75% to 90% appearing once. As for this clone: Its antigen is as yet unknown.

CDR1 LGHNA and CDR2 YSLEER come from the germline V gene. The germline V and J ends were trimmed by 6 bases and 4 bases, with 15 bases remaining between them. The CDR3 consists of 14 residues. The material sequenced was PBMCs. The origin of this receptor is a woman between 25 and 40 years old in good health and CMV-seropositive. The genes are TRBV4-3 and TRBJ1-1, with a possible D match to TRBD1 (6 bases). The CDR3 nucleotides read TGCGCCAGCAGTAGAGGGGGGGGCAGCACTGAAGCTTTCTTT. Amino acids: CASSRGGGSTEAFF.